The subject of this entry is one TCR beta chain. Its specificity is unknown. This sample was taken from a study of T-cell reconstitution after alpha-beta-depleted transplantation in children. V was pared by 4 bases and J by 3 bases, with 4 bases of the junction left unmatched. The CDR3 totals 14 residues. Germline assignment: CDR1 SNHLY and CDR2 FYNNEI. Study-wide findings and caveats: Reportedly, alpha-beta T cells present about two months post-transplant originated from several hundred expanded clones of graft origin. At day 60, the high TCRbeta diversity found in some patients originated from recipient T cells and thymic progenitors that had survived. T-cell numbers and diversity, one year after transplant, stemmed largely from T cells that were newly produced.

This sample's TCRbeta library carried unique molecular identifier barcodes. TCRdb analysed the PCR reads with MiXCR anew, one entry per CDR3 protein. The sample holds some 120,000 distinct CDR3 sequences, about 23% seen once. The chain is built from TRBV2 and TRBJ2-5, with TRBD2 identical over 8 bases. The sequencing used PBMCs, mostly from graft donor cells, collected 180 days after TCRalphabeta/CD19-depleted stem cell transplant. This clonotype originated in a male patient aged 2-15 years who had a stem cell transplant for chronic granulomatous disease, so the T cells may come from the graft donor. The CDR3 spells CASSGDGREETQYF. DNA for the CDR3: TGTGCCAGCAGTGGGGACGGGAGGGAAGAGACCCAGTACTTC.